This TCR beta chain was sequenced in a study of vaccination effects on CD4 cells after COVID-19. Study-level information: Under the ViraFEST assay, PBMC were stimulated with viral peptide pools so that antigen-specific CD4+ T cells expanded. Sequencing was performed afterwards.

This clone came up a few times. Its antigen is not known. Profiled with immunoSEQ multiplex PCR; TCRdb holds only in-frame clones, not every one. The table has tens of thousands of clones, roughly 73% seen once. Cells that had been cultured for nine to eleven days were the source of isolated CD4+ T cells. Two-dose vaccination with either BNT162b2 or mRNA-1273 was given to the participants. It was on days 3 and 7 that half the medium was replaced with IL-2 medium. Germline CDR1 reads LNHDA; CDR2 reads SQIVND (reference sequence). This CDR3 has 14 residues. Trimming stripped 9 bases from V and 8 bases from J, with 19 bases between.

This receptor was obtained from a human donor who received a COVID-19 vaccine. Material: CD4+ T cells from PBMCs cultured without peptide, obtained after COVID-19 vaccination. The chain links TRBV19 to TRBJ1-4; D perhaps matches TRBD1 (6 bases). CDR3 coding DNA: TGTGCCAGCACAAAGGGGACATTAGGAGAAAAACTGTTTTTT. This codes for CASTKGTLGEKLFF.